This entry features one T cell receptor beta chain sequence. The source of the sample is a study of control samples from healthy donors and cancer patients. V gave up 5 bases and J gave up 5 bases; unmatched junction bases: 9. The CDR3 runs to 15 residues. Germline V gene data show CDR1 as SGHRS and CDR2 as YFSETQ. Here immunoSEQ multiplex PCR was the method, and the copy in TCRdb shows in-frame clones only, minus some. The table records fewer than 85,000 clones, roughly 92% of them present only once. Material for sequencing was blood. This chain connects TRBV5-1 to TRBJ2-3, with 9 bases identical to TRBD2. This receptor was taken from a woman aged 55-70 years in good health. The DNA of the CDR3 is TGCGCCAGCAGGATAGCGGGAGTCGGAGGAGATACGCAGTATTTT. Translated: CASRIAGVGGDTQYF. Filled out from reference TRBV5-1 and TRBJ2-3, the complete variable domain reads KAGVTQTPRYLIKTRGQQVTLSCSPISGHRSVSWYQQTPGQGLQFLFEYFSETQRNKGNFPGRFSGRQFSNSRSEMNVSTLELGDSALYLCASRIAGVGGDTQYFGPGTRLTVL.